This T cell receptor (beta chain) appears in the sequencing data of a study of a mutant IDH1 vaccine in newly diagnosed glioma. Study-level points and caveats: It was approximately 92% of patients that developed vaccine-induced immune responses.

Sequencing used immunoSEQ multiplex PCR; TCRdb keeps in-frame clones, though not all of them. Among tens of thousands of clones, roughly 76% were seen once, and the ten largest hold over 4.5%. With regard to this clone: What it binds is unknown.

Time point: week 23, last vaccination. Topical imiquimod accompanied each vaccine dose, which consisted of 300 ug of mutant IDH1 20-mer peptide. The TCR sequence derives from a middle-aged man with glioma. This specimen consisted of PBMCs, obtained from a glioma patient whose treatment included an IDH1 peptide vaccine.

As DNA, the CDR3 is TGTGCCAGCAGTGAGTCTAGCTACACTGAAGCTTTCTTT. Amino acids: CASSESSYTEAFF. This sequence joins TRBV25-1 and TRBJ1-1, with unresolved D. Germline CDR1 is MGHDK and CDR2 is SYGVNS. V lost 3 bases and J 3 bases, leaving 8 bases between the germline ends. This CDR3 has 13 residues.